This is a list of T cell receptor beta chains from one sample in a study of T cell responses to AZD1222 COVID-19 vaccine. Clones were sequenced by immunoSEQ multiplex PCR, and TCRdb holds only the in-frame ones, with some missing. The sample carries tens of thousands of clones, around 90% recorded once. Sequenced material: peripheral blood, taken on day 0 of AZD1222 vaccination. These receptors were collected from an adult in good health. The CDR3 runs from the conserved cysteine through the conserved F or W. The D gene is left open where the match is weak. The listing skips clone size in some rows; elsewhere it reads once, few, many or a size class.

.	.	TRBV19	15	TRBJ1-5	TGTGCCAGTAGTATAGTTCAGGGAAGCAATCAGCCCCAGCATTTT	CASSIVQGSNQPQHF
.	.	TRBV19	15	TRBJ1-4	TGTGCCAGTAGGCGAGAGACCCCCTGGGGTGAAAAACTGTTTTTT	CASRRETPWGEKLFF
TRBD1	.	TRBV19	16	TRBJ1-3	TGTGCCAGTAGTTCTACAGGGGGCTGGACTGGAAACACCATATATTTT	CASSSTGGWTGNTIYF
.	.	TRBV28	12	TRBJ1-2	TGTGCCAGCAGTTTAACAGTCTATGGCTACACCTTC	CASSLTVYGYTF
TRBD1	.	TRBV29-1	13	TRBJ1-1	TGCAGCGTGGCGGGACAGGGACTGACTGAAGCTTTCTTT	CSVAGQGLTEAFF
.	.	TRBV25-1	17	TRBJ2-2	TGTGCCAGCAGTGAATATCTTACGTTGAAAAACATCGGGGAGCTGTTTTTT	CASSEYLTLKNIGELFF
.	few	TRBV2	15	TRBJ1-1	TGTGCCAGCAATGGAGGTTGGGCGTGGGGGACTGAAGCTTTCTTT	CASNGGWAWGTEAFF
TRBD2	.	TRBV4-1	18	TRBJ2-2	TGCGCCAGCAGCCAATTCGCGGGCGGCGGGGGAAACACCGGGGAGCTGTTTTTT	CASSQFAGGGGNTGELFF
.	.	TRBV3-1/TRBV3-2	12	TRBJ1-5	TGTGCCAGCAGCCAAGATAGTCAGCCCCAGCATTTT	CASSQDSQPQHF
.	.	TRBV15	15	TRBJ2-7	TGTGCCACCAGCAGAGATCCGGGGGCCCTCTACGAGCAGTACTTC	CATSRDPGALYEQYF
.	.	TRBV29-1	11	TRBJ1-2	TGCAGCGTTGACATAAACTATGGCTACACCTTC	CSVDINYGYTF
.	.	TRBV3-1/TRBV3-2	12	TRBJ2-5	TGTGCCAGCAGCCCTCAAGAGGGCCAGGCGTACTTC	CASSPQEGQAYF
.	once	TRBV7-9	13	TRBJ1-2	TGTGCCAGCAGTGAAGGACGGCTCTATGGCTACACCTTC	CASSEGRLYGYTF
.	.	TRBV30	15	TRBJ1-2	TGTGCCTGGAGCAGAGGGTTCAATGCTAACTATGGCTACACCTTC	CAWSRGFNANYGYTF
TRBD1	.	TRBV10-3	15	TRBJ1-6	TGTGCCATCAGCCTCGGGACAGGGAAAAATTCACCCCTCCACTTT	CAISLGTGKNSPLHF
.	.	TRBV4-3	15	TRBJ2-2	TGCGCCAGCAGCCAAGACAGGGGGAACACCGGGGAGCTGTTTTTT	CASSQDRGNTGELFF
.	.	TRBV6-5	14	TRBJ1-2	TGTGCCAGCAGTTACTCGGGCCGGTCCTATGGCTACACCTTC	CASSYSGRSYGYTF
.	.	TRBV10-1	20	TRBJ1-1	TGCGCCAGCAGTCAAGTCCGGGTTGAGCAGGGCCAGAAGATGAACACTGAAGCTTTCTTT	CASSQVRVEQGQKMNTEAFF
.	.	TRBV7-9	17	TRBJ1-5	TGTGCCAGCAGCTTAGCGCGGGCTGGAGATAGCAATCAGCCCCAGCATTTT	CASSLARAGDSNQPQHF
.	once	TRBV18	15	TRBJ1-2	TGTGCCAGCTCCCCGGGGCCGCCAGGATCCTATGGCTACACCTTC	CASSPGPPGSYGYTF
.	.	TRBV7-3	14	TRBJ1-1	TGTGCCAGCAGCTTACTGGGTGGGAACACTGAAGCTTTCTTT	CASSLLGGNTEAFF
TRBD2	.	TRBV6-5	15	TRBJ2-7	TGTGCCAGCAGTTCAGTATCGGGGGGGCGGAACGAGCAGTACTTC	CASSSVSGGRNEQYF
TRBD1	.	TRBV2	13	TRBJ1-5	TGTGCCAATGACAGGGGGCCTGGACAGCCCCAGCATTTT	CANDRGPGQPQHF
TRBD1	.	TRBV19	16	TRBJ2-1	TGTGCCAGTAGTCTTTTGGTCGGACAGGGCATCAATGAGCAGTTCTTC	CASSLLVGQGINEQFF
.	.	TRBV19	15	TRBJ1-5	TGTGCCAGTAGAAAAAGGGCCAGTAGCAATCAGCCCCAGCATTTT	CASRKRASSNQPQHF
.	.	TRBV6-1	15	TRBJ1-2	TGTGCCAGCAGTGAACCCCCCGGATCCCTCTATGGCTACACCTTC	CASSEPPGSLYGYTF
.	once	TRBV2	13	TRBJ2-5	TGTGCCAGCAGTGAAAAAGGTTGGGAGACCCAGTACTTC	CASSEKGWETQYF
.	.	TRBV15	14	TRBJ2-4	TGTGCCACCAGCAGCCGACAGGTCCAGGGCGAACAGTACTTC	CATSSRQVQGEQYF
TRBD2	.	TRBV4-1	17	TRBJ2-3	TGCGCCAGCAGCCAAGATAAGGCTAGCGGGGGCACAGATACGCAGTATTTT	CASSQDKASGGTDTQYF
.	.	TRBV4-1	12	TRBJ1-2	TGCGCCAGTGCCAGGGTGGGCTATGGCTACACCTTC	CASARVGYGYTF
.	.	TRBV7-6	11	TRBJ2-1	TGTGCCAGCAGCTCGGGGGTGACACAGTTCTTC	CASSSGVTQFF
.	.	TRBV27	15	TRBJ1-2	TGTGCCAGCAGTTTAATCCCCTTAGATAACTATGGCTACACCTTC	CASSLIPLDNYGYTF
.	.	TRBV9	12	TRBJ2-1	TGTGCCAGCAGCGTAGGACGGGGCGAGCAGTTCTTC	CASSVGRGEQFF
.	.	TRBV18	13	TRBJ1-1	TGTGCCAGCTCACGAGATCAGAACACTGAAGCTTTCTTT	CASSRDQNTEAFF
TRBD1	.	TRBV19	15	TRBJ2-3	TGTGCCAGTAGTATTGGGGGACAGCCGACAGATACGCAGTATTTT	CASSIGGQPTDTQYF
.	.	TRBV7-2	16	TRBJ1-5	TGTGCCAGCAGCTTAGGAATGGGGGCCAGCAATCAGCCCCAGCATTTT	CASSLGMGASNQPQHF
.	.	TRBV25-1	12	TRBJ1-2	TGTGCCAGCACCGACAGTTTCTATGGCTACACCTTC	CASTDSFYGYTF
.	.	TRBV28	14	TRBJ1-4	TGTGCCAGCACCCAAAGGGGGACTAATGAAAAACTGTTTTTT	CASTQRGTNEKLFF
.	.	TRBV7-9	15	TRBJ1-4	TGTGCCAGCAGCAAAAGGGGCAGCGATAATGAAAAACTGTTTTTT	CASSKRGSDNEKLFF
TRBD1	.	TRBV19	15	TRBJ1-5	TGTGCCAGTAGGCTATACGGGACAGCTAATCAGCCCCAGCATTTT	CASRLYGTANQPQHF
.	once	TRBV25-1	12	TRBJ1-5	TGTGCCAGCAGTGCTAGCAATCAGCCCCAGCATTTT	CASSASNQPQHF
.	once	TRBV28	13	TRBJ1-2	TGTGCCAGCAGTGAGGGGCAGGGGTATGGCTACACCTTC	CASSEGQGYGYTF
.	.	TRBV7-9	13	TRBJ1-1	TGTGCCAGCAGCCGAGGGTCTGGCACTGAAGCTTTCTTT	CASSRGSGTEAFF
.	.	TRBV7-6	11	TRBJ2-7	TGTGCCAGCAGCTTAGGAAGGGAGCAGTACTTC	CASSLGREQYF
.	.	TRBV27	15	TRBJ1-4	TGTGCCAGCAGTTTGGCTTCAGGGCTCAATGAAAAACTGTTTTTT	CASSLASGLNEKLFF